Reported below is one T cell receptor (beta chain). This clone is labeled medium-sized (0.01 to 0.1%). Its antigen is not yet known. Base qualities are not at hand, and no much larger clone is one base apart. The data stem from a study of metastatic and nonmetastatic thyroid tumors (dated by TCRdb to about 2020). For the wider study: The researchers compared repertoires between peripheral blood samples and tumor or nodule tissue samples from patients with malignant or benign thyroid disease. Findings and caveats that apply to the study as a whole: TCR beta diversity was reported as significantly higher in malignant tumors than in benign nodules, in both blood and tumor samples.

Before undergoing thyroid surgery, none of the patients had been given any kind of treatment. Patient clinical samples collected from the early 2010s to the late 2010s were retrospectively analysed using T-cell receptor beta sequencing. Trimming accounts for 8 bases at V and 4 bases at J, while the number of junction bases matched to no gene is 6. There are 14 amino acids in the CDR3, from cysteine to phenylalanine inclusive. Only CDR3 DNA is held: 42 bases, read in frame from base 1. Looking up the germline V gene yields CDR1 MDHEN and CDR2 SYDVKM. The receptor library was made with PCR. Sequencing used an Illumina HiSeq 4000. The TCR beta-chain CDR3 region of each patient was profiled by high-throughput sequencing. The original methods were these. The researchers built a classifier to tell apart papillary thyroid cancer patients with distant metastasis, based on CDR3 differences among clinicopathological groups. To measure repertoire diversity the researchers used the Shannon index, while the Morisita-Horn index served to gauge how similar the tumor and blood repertoires were. TCRdb reprocessing: public reads trimmed at Q25 with fastp, clones called with MiXCR, in-frame beta chains kept. The V and J calls, along with clone size, are taken from TCRdb and not from the paper's own processing. Here the sample has over 15,000 clones; 32% occur a single time. The top ten constitute roughly 19% of the sample.

The sequence came from a female donor with papillary thyroid cancer or a benign thyroid nodule (not recorded which). Some clones in this sample may be carry-over from other donors' samples. The rearranged chain carries TRBV28 and TRBJ2-3; 10 central nucleotides agree with TRBD2. Sequencing was performed on adjacent normal tissue. Here is the DNA: TGTGCCAGCTCTAGCGGGGGTACTCCAGATACGCAGTATTTT. It translates as CASSSGGTPDTQYF.